The present entry profiles one TCR beta chain with its context. Germline V gives CDR1 SGDLS, CDR2 YYNGEE. With 2 bases removed from V and 5 bases from J, the gap between germline ends came to 20 bases. This CDR3 has 17 residues. The data stem from a study of blood T cell repertoires in COVID-19. Some clones are missing from TCRdb's copy, which holds only in-frame ones; the method was immunoSEQ multiplex PCR. The sample has around 250,000 clones, roughly 86% seen once; the top ten hold about 1.7%. Input material: peripheral blood. The sequence was obtained from a woman aged 60-75 years who had recovered from COVID-19. The gene calls are TRBV9 and TRBJ2-1; maybe TRBD2 (5 bases). CDR3 coding DNA: TGTGCCAGCAGCGTTAAAACTTTGGTACCCGGGAACAATGAGCAGTTCTTC. Translating it yields CASSVKTLVPGNNEQFF.